This T cell receptor (beta chain) was sequenced for a study of T cell responses to AZD1222 COVID-19 vaccine. Generated by immunoSEQ multiplex PCR, the TCRdb table keeps only in-frame clones and is missing some. The table includes some 100,000 clones, about nine tenths detected once. This CDR3 has 14 amino acids. V gave up 7 bases and J gave up 5 bases, with 13 bases separating them. In germline, CDR1 is SGDLS, CDR2 YYNGEE. The clonotype comes from an adult in good health. J is TRBJ1-6 and V is TRBV9; no firm D call. Sample: peripheral blood, taken on day 0 of AZD1222 vaccination. The CDR3 loop reads CASGDTWNNSPLHF. The CDR3 region has the DNA TGTGCCAGCGGTGATACGTGGAATAATTCACCCCTCCACTTT.